The 19 T cell receptor beta chains listed next were all sequenced from one sample in a study of OX40 agonist ivuxolimab in advanced cancers. Some clones are missing from TCRdb's copy, which holds only in-frame ones; the method was immunoSEQ multiplex PCR. The table has 55,000 to 90,000 clones, around 88% seen once. The sample consisted of CD4+ or CD8+ T cells sorted from blood, taken in a trial of the OX40 agonist ivuxolimab. The source of these receptors is an adult with an advanced solid tumor such as melanoma, head and neck, liver or kidney cancer.

This clone was observed a single time. J is TRBJ1-2 and V is TRBV5-6; D not certain. The CDR3 has 14 residues. Trimming removed 1 base at V and 1 base at J, with 8 bases between. Germline V gene data show CDR1 as SGHDT and CDR2 as YYEEEE. CDR3 sequence (DNA): TGTGCCAGCAGCTTGAAACACGTTAACTATGGCTACACCTTC. Protein sequence: CASSLKHVNYGYTF.

This rearrangement joins TRBV5-4 to TRBJ2-7, with 7 bases identical to TRBD2. With 4 bases clipped from V and 3 bases from J, the junction kept 7 bases outside the gene matches. The length of the CDR3 is 14 residues. Germline CDR1 SGHNT, CDR2 YYREEE (reference sequence). The CDR3 DNA sequence: TGTGCCAGCAGCACCGCCCCTAGCGGCTACGAGCAGTACTTC. This encodes CASSTAPSGYEQYF.

The V and J genes are TRBV14 and TRBJ1-2, with a weak D call TRBD1 (6 bases). The CDR3 extends over 12 amino acids. V lost 4 bases, J lost 7 bases, and 10 bases lay in between. Germline CDR1 SGHDN, CDR2 FVKESK. The chain's CDR3 is CASSRTVFGYTF. The DNA for the CDR3 is TGTGCCAGCAGCCGGACAGTCTTTGGCTACACCTTC.

This chain connects TRBV4-2 to TRBJ2-2, with D possibly matching TRBD2 (5 bases). V was clipped by 0 bases and J by 5 bases, with 13 bases between them. CDR1 and CDR2 (germline): LGHNA, YNFKEQ. The CDR3 has 16 amino acids. CDR3 DNA sequence: TGTGCCAGCAGCCAAGATACTGGTGGGAGTACCGGGGAGCTGTTTTTT. Protein product: CASSQDTGGSTGELFF.

This clone was seen only once. The J gene is TRBJ2-1, the V gene TRBV28; D may correspond to TRBD1 or TRBD2 (5 bases each). CDR1 is MDHEN and CDR2 is SYDVKM in the germline V gene. The CDR3 runs 14 residues. V shed 7 bases and J shed 6 bases, with 16 bases lying between them. CDR3 sequence reads: CASIIPGPSNEQFF. CDR3 coding DNA: TGTGCCAGCATAATACCGGGACCAAGCAATGAGCAGTTCTTC.

J is TRBJ1-1 and V is TRBV28; D remains unclear. Per germline, CDR1 MDHEN and CDR2 SYDVKM. The CDR3 has 13 residues. The V gene lost 1 base and the J gene lost 4 bases, with 7 bases spanning the gap. The CDR3 DNA sequence: TGTGCCAGCAGTTTATTAGATCCCACTGAAGCTTTCTTT. Its protein is CASSLLDPTEAFF.

The chain uses TRBV4-3 and TRBJ2-7; 12 bases fit TRBD2. The length of the CDR3 is 16 residues. Germline V gives CDR1 LGHNA, CDR2 YSLEER. V lost 2 bases and J lost 6; bases outside the gene matches: 8. Here the CDR3 DNA reads TGCGCCAGCAGCCAAACTCGACTAGCGGGAGACGGCGAGCAGTACTTC. Translating it yields CASSQTRLAGDGEQYF.

The chain has TRBV7-2 and TRBJ1-1; D call uncertain. Trimming cost V 2 bases and J 1 base, with 8 bases left between them. Germline V gene sequence: CDR1 SGHTA, CDR2 FQGNSA. The length of the CDR3 is 14 residues. CDR3 sequence reads: CASSLYLGNTEAFF. In DNA form, the CDR3 reads TGTGCCAGCAGCTTATACCTCGGGAACACTGAAGCTTTCTTT.

This clone was recorded a few times. CDR3 region: CASSFGNTIYF. The CDR3 nucleotides are TGTGCCAGCAGCTTTGGAAACACCATATATTTT. The chain recombines TRBV11-3 with TRBJ1-3; D is uncertain. The CDR3 runs 11 residues. V lost 3 bases and J lost 3, with 0 bases in between. The germline CDR1 and CDR2 sequences are SGHNT and YENEEA. The full variable domain, in which reference TRBV11-3 and TRBJ1-3 provide the parts outside the CDR3, is EAGVVQSPRYKIIEKKQPVAFWCNPISGHNTLYWYLQNLGQGPELLIRYENEEAVDDSQLPKDRFSAERLKGVDSTLKIQPAELGDSAVYLCASSFGNTIYFGEGSWLTVV.

The chain carries TRBV18 and TRBJ2-6; D perhaps matches TRBD1 (5 bases). Per germline, CDR1 KGHSH and CDR2 LQKENI. V was clipped by 3 bases and J by 0 bases, with 18 bases between them. The CDR3 is 19 amino acids. CDR3 residues: CASSPLLGQGTSGANVLTF. The DNA for the CDR3 is TGTGCCAGCTCACCCCTGCTTGGGCAGGGCACCTCTGGGGCCAACGTCCTGACTTTC.

V is TRBV19 and J is TRBJ2-7; the match to TRBD2 covers 10 bases. Germline-derived CDR1 and CDR2 are LNHDA and SQIVND (reference sequence). V shed 4 bases and J 1 base; nucleotides not matched to a gene: 4. The CDR3 runs 15 residues. CDR3 sequence reads: CASSRSGGDSYEQYF. For the CDR3, the DNA is TGTGCCAGTAGTAGGAGCGGGGGGGATTCCTACGAGCAGTACTTC.

The V call is TRBV6-5, the J call TRBJ1-2, with 8 bases aligning to TRBD1. The germline V gene has CDR1 MNHEY and CDR2 SVGAGI. The CDR3 consists of 14 residues. After removal of 6 bases from V and 4 bases from J, the junction contained 7 bases not matched to a gene. CDR3 coding DNA: TGTGCCAGCAGCCCCCGGACAGGGCCCTATGGCTACACCTTC. Translation: CASSPRTGPYGYTF.

The chain joins TRBV19 to TRBJ1-4, with 9 bases that match TRBD1. The V gene end was trimmed by 6 bases and the J gene end by 6 bases; junction bases not matched to a gene: 8. This CDR3 has 15 amino acids. Germline V gives CDR1 LNHDA, CDR2 SQIVND (reference sequence). Here the CDR3 reads CASSLSGTGYEKLFF. DNA for the CDR3: TGTGCCAGTAGCCTGTCCGGGACAGGGTATGAAAAACTGTTTTTT.

V and J are TRBV7-2 and TRBJ2-7, with 13 bases fitting TRBD2. CDR1 and CDR2 from the germline V gene are SGHTA and FQGNSA. With 3 bases clipped from V and 6 bases from J, the junction kept 2 bases outside the gene matches. The CDR3 runs 14 residues. The CDR3 sequence is CASSFRLAGGEQYF. DNA for the CDR3: TGTGCCAGCAGCTTTAGACTAGCGGGAGGCGAGCAGTACTTC.

The genes are TRBV5-1 and TRBJ2-7; D not certain. Per the germline V gene, CDR1 is SGHRS and CDR2 is YFSETQ. With 4 bases removed from V and 1 base from J, the gap between germline ends came to 15 bases. The CDR3 is 15 residues long. The CDR3 region has the DNA TGCGCCAGCAGCCTCGACCCGACGGTTTCCTACGAGCAGTACTTC. It translates to CASSLDPTVSYEQYF.

The genes are TRBV7-2 and TRBJ1-3; D remains unclear. V lost 2 bases, J lost 0 bases, and 8 bases lay in between. The CDR3 runs to 15 residues. In germline, CDR1 is SGHTA, CDR2 FQGNSA. For the CDR3, the DNA is TGTGCCAGCAGCTTATCTCCTAGCTCTGGAAACACCATATATTTT. Its translation is CASSLSPSSGNTIYF.

For this clone: Within the sample, other DNA sequences also encode this same CDR3. The chain employs TRBV7-2 and TRBJ1-2; tentative D call: TRBD1 (6 bases). CDR1 SGHTA and CDR2 FQGNSA come from the germline V gene. The CDR3 runs 13 residues. V was clipped by 3 bases and J by 2 bases, with 7 bases between them. The DNA of the CDR3 is TGTGCCAGCAGCTTCGGACAGAACTATGGCTACACCTTC. It codes for CASSFGQNYGYTF.

This chain connects TRBV4-3 to TRBJ1-4; D remains unclear. Germline values: CDR1 LGHNA, CDR2 YSLEER. The V end was cut by 2 bases, the J end by 0 bases, with 13 bases between. This CDR3 comprises 17 residues. The CDR3 nucleotides are TGCGCCAGCAGCCAACGGGAATTCCGAGCAACTAATGAAAAACTGTTTTTT. It encodes CASSQREFRATNEKLFF.

This clone was observed a few times. The chain links TRBV6-1 to TRBJ1-2; weak D call: TRBD1 (6 bases). Trimming stripped 6 bases from V and 6 bases from J, with 14 bases between. Germline-derived CDR1 and CDR2 are MNHNS and SASEGT. The CDR3 is 13 amino acids. The CDR3 protein is CASRHRVGDGYTF. DNA for the CDR3: TGTGCCAGCAGACACAGGGTTGGAGATGGCTACACCTTC.